This entry describes one TCR beta chain. Its antigen is currently unknown. CDR3 length: 16 residues. Trimming shortened V by 0 bases and J by 0 bases, and 12 bases separated the two germline ends. Germline V lookup: CDR1 DFQATT, CDR2 SNEGSKA (reference sequence). The source of the sample is a study of CD8 T cells in Susac syndrome. In Susac syndrome patients, recently defined diagnostic criteria for definite or probable disease were met. When the RNA was reverse transcribed, random hexamers were used with an input of about 0.5 to 1 ug. The authors amplified TCR beta CDR3 across 54 Vbeta and 13 Jbeta using immunoSEQ multiplex PCR. TCRdb analysed the immunoSEQ multiplex PCR reads with MiXCR anew, one entry per CDR3 protein. The data hold tens of thousands of distinct CDR3 sequences, with 95% to 97% observed a single time. Study observations and caveats: The peak of CD8+ clonal expansion in Susac was seen in TEMRA cells and active patients.

The chain uses TRBV20-1 and TRBJ2-4; D may be TRBD1 or TRBD2 (5 bases each). This sequence originates from a human donor with Susac syndrome. The sample consisted of CD8+ T cells from PBMCs. In DNA form, the CDR3 reads TGCAGTGCTAGAGATATAGGGGAGACAGCCAAAAACATTCAGTACTTC. It is translated as CSARDIGETAKNIQYF.